These T cell receptor beta chains were read from a single sample in a study of cytomegalovirus exposure and HLA in healthy donors. Generated by immunoSEQ multiplex PCR, the TCRdb table keeps only in-frame clones and is missing some. The sample yields roughly 150,000 clones, about 70% seen once. The sample consisted of PBMCs. The receptors derive from a male donor in good health and CMV-seronegative. The CDR3 runs from the conserved cysteine through the conserved F or W. The D gene is left open where the match is weak. Where a row states a size, it is once, few, many or the class of an expanded clone; other rows omit it.

clone size: NA; D gene: NA; J gene: TRBJ1-3; V gene: TRBV15; CDR3 protein: CATSSQGTGNTIYF; CDR3 DNA: TGTGCCACCAGCAGTCAGGGGACAGGAAACACCATATATTTT
clone size: NA; D gene: NA; J gene: TRBJ2-3; V gene: TRBV27; CDR3 protein: CASSSFSADSTDTQYF; CDR3 DNA: TGTGCCAGCAGTTCATTTAGCGCCGATAGCACAGATACGCAGTATTTT
clone size: few; D gene: TRBD1; J gene: TRBJ1-5; V gene: TRBV18; CDR3 protein: CASSPTGNNQPQHF; CDR3 DNA: TGTGCCAGCTCACCGACAGGGAACAATCAGCCCCAGCATTTT
clone size: once; D gene: TRBD1; J gene: TRBJ1-2; V gene: TRBV15; CDR3 protein: CATLASDRGYGYTF; CDR3 DNA: TGTGCCACCTTAGCCTCAGACAGGGGCTATGGCTACACCTTC
clone size: NA; D gene: NA; J gene: TRBJ1-3; V gene: TRBV18; CDR3 protein: CASSPPGSQSGNTIYF; CDR3 DNA: TGTGCCAGCTCACCACCGGGCTCGCAATCTGGAAACACCATATATTTT
clone size: few; D gene: NA; J gene: TRBJ1-6; V gene: TRBV27; CDR3 protein: CASSPKEGSSYNSPLHF; CDR3 DNA: TGTGCCAGCAGCCCAAAGGAGGGAAGCTCCTATAATTCACCCCTCCACTTT
clone size: NA; D gene: TRBD2; J gene: TRBJ2-5; V gene: TRBV18; CDR3 protein: CASSPGTRPYQETQYF; CDR3 DNA: TGTGCCAGCTCACCTGGGACTAGGCCGTACCAAGAGACCCAGTACTTC
clone size: NA; D gene: NA; J gene: TRBJ2-7; V gene: TRBV5-1; CDR3 protein: CASSSGAGSYEQYF; CDR3 DNA: TGCGCCAGCAGCTCTGGAGCCGGATCCTACGAGCAGTACTTC
clone size: few; D gene: TRBD2; J gene: TRBJ2-1; V gene: TRBV9; CDR3 protein: CASSAPSGRVFRSYNEQFF; CDR3 DNA: TGTGCCAGCAGCGCCCCTAGCGGGAGGGTATTTCGCTCCTACAATGAGCAGTTCTTC
clone size: few; D gene: TRBD1; J gene: TRBJ2-5; V gene: TRBV18; CDR3 protein: CASSLTGDLETQYF; CDR3 DNA: TGTGCCAGCTCTCTTACAGGGGATCTGGAGACCCAGTACTTC
clone size: NA; D gene: NA; J gene: TRBJ2-3; V gene: TRBV4-1; CDR3 protein: CASSQEFNRGLSTDTQYF; CDR3 DNA: TGCGCCAGCAGCCAAGAGTTTAACCGGGGGTTAAGCACAGATACGCAGTATTTT
clone size: NA; D gene: TRBD2; J gene: TRBJ2-2; V gene: TRBV7-9; CDR3 protein: CSSSPSLAGNTGELFF; CDR3 DNA: TGTTCCAGCAGCCCGTCTTTAGCGGGTAACACCGGGGAGCTGTTTTTT
clone size: NA; D gene: NA; J gene: TRBJ1-5; V gene: TRBV28; CDR3 protein: CASSRSRGLGNQPQHF; CDR3 DNA: TGTGCCAGCAGCCGCTCACGTGGGCTGGGCAATCAGCCCCAGCATTTT
clone size: NA; D gene: NA; J gene: TRBJ2-7; V gene: TRBV7-9; CDR3 protein: CASSLEATAYEQYF; CDR3 DNA: TGTGCCAGCAGCTTAGAGGCGACAGCCTACGAGCAGTACTTC
clone size: NA; D gene: NA; J gene: TRBJ2-4; V gene: TRBV29-1; CDR3 protein: CSVEDGAKNIQYF; CDR3 DNA: TGCAGCGTTGAAGACGGAGCCAAAAACATTCAGTACTTC
clone size: NA; D gene: TRBD1; J gene: TRBJ2-1; V gene: TRBV27; CDR3 protein: CASSFWDRGPDEQFF; CDR3 DNA: TGTGCCAGCAGTTTCTGGGACAGGGGGCCCGATGAGCAGTTCTTC
clone size: medium-sized; D gene: TRBD1; J gene: TRBJ1-4; V gene: TRBV2; CDR3 protein: CASSRQGGLGEKLFF; CDR3 DNA: TGTGCCAGCAGTCGACAGGGCGGCCTGGGTGAAAAACTGTTTTTT